One sample yielded the 7 T cell receptor beta chains listed below, sequenced in a study of control samples from healthy donors and cancer patients. TCRdb's table, derived via immunoSEQ multiplex PCR, lists solely in-frame clones and lacks some. The profile shows tens of thousands of clones, approximately 88% of them singletons. The sample taken for sequencing was PBMCs. The receptors here all came from a man aged 65 to 85 with lung cancer.

V gene TRBV6-5 combines with J gene TRBJ2-5; no reliable D call. The CDR3 is 15 amino acids. Germline CDR1 is MNHEY and CDR2 is SVGAGI. With 7 bases removed from V and 2 bases from J, the gap between germline ends came to 17 bases. CDR3 sequence: CASKVRRHLQETQYF. CDR3 bases: TGTGCCAGCAAGGTTCGCCGGCACCTACAAGAGACCCAGTACTTC.

The CDR3 DNA reads TGTGCCAGCAGCTTAAAGGGTGGCACAGATACGCAGTATTTT. It specifies CASSLKGGTDTQYF. The V call is TRBV7-9, the J call TRBJ2-3; D is ambiguous. CDR3 length equals 14 residues. CDR1 is SEHNR, CDR2 FQNEAQ, per germline (reference sequence). V dropped 2 bases and J dropped 1 base, with 7 bases sitting between them.

This rearrangement joins TRBV19 to TRBJ2-1; 13 positions match TRBD2. CDR3 length equals 22 residues. CDR1 and CDR2 from the germline V gene are LNHDA and SQIVND (reference sequence). V shed 3 bases, J shed 6 bases, and the junction held 23 bases outside the gene matches. CDR3 sequence reads: CASSIGRRGRLMTSGGRNEQFF. For the CDR3, the DNA is TGTGCCAGTAGTATCGGGCGCAGGGGGCGGCTTATGACTAGCGGGGGGCGCAATGAGCAGTTCTTC.

The chain joins TRBV10-2 to TRBJ2-1, with unresolved D. The CDR3 covers 14 residues. Germline CDR1 WSHSY, CDR2 SAAADI. The V gene lost 9 bases and the J gene lost 6 bases, with 18 bases spanning the gap. DNA for the CDR3: TGCGCCAGAGATCCCTTGACCGAACGCAATGAGCAGTTCTTC. Its translation is CARDPLTERNEQFF.

The V call is TRBV6-6, the J call TRBJ1-2; TRBD1 might be the D (5 bases). Trimming shortened V by 0 bases and J by 0 bases, and 11 bases separated the two germline ends. This CDR3 spans 16 amino acids. CDR1 is MNHNY and CDR2 is SVGAGI in the germline V gene (reference sequence). The CDR3 coding sequence is TGTGCCAGCAGTTACTCGAGTATCAGGGCTAACTATGGCTACACCTTC. This gives the protein CASSYSSIRANYGYTF.

The chain combines TRBV6-5 with TRBJ1-3; 9 bases match TRBD1. The V gene end was trimmed by 2 bases and the J gene end by 6 bases; junction bases not matched to a gene: 5. The CDR3 is made up of 15 amino acids. In germline, CDR1 is MNHEY, CDR2 SVGAGI. The CDR3 nucleotides read TGTGCCAGCAGTTACCGACAGGGGGTCGCAAACACCATATATTTT. It specifies CASSYRQGVANTIYF.

V and J are TRBV7-3 and TRBJ1-6; 8 bases map to TRBD1. From germline, CDR1 is SGHTA and CDR2 FQGTGA. V was pared by 2 bases and J by 6 bases, with 3 bases of the junction left unmatched. This CDR3 contains 15 residues. The CDR3 sequence: CASSLGQGPNSPLHF. The CDR3 DNA sequence: TGTGCCAGCAGCTTAGGACAGGGACCTAATTCACCCCTCCACTTT.